This T cell receptor beta chain was retrieved from a study of blood T cell repertoires in COVID-19. Overall study: Acute and convalescent COVID-19 samples came from the United States, Italy and Spain. In each case, the material was cDNA or gDNA derived from T cells, B-cell-depleted T cells, or PBMCs.

This clone was seen a single time. The germline gives CDR1 LGHNA, CDR2 YNFKEQ. Trimming cost V 0 bases and J 4 bases, with 18 bases left between them. The CDR3 is 17 residues long. The authors' processing: Reference gene primer amplification gave nucleated cell count estimates. Profiled with immunoSEQ multiplex PCR; TCRdb holds only in-frame clones, not every one. That table is the source of V, J and clone size, and D and trimming were worked out from the DNA. The top ten hold around 16% of the sample, which has under 140,000 clones, about three quarters seen once. V gene TRBV4-2 combines with J gene TRBJ2-5; D is possibly TRBD2 (7 bases). The TCR originated in a woman older than 75 with active or convalescent COVID-19. Material for sequencing was peripheral blood. CDR3 sequence (DNA): TGTGCCAGCAGCCAAGATTCGGGGGGCGGGAGAAGAGAGACCCAGTACTTC. Its translation: CASSQDSGGGRRETQYF.